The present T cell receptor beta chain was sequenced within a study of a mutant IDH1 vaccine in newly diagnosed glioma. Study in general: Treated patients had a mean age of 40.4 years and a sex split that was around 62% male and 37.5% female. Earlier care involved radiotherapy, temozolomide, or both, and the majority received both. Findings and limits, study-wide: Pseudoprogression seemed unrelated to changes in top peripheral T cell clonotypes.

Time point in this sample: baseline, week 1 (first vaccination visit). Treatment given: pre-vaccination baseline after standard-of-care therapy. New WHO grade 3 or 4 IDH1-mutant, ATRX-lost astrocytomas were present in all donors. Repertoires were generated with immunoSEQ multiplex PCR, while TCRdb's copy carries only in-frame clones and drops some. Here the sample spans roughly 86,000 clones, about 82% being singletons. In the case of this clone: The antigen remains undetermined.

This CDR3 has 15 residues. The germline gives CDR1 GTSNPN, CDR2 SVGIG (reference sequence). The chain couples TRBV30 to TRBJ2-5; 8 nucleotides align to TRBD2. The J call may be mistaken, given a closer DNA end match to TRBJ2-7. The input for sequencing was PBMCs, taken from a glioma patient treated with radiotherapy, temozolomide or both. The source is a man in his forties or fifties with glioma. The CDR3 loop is CAWSGPSGLSYEQYF. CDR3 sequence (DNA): TGTGCCTGGAGCGGTCCTAGCGGGCTATCCTACGAGCAGTACTTC.